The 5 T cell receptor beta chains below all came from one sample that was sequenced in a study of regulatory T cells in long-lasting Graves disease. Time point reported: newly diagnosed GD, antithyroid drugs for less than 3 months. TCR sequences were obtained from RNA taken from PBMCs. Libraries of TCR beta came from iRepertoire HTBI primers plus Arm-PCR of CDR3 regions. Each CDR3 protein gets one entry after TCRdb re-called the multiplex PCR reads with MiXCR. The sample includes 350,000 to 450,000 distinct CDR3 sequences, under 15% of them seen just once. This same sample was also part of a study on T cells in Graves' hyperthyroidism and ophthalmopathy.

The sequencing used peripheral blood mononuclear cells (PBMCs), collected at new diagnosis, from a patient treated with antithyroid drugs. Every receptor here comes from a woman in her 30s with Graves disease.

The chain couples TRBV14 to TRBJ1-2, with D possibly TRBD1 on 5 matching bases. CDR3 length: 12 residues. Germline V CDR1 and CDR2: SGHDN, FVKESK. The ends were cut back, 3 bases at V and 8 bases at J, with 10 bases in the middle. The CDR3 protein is CASSQGGIGYTF. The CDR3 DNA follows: TGTGCCAGCAGCCAGGGGGGAATCGGCTACACCTTC.

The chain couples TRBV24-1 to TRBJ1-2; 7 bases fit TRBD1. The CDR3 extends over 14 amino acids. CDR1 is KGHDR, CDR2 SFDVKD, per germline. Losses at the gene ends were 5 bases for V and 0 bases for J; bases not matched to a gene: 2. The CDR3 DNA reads TGTGCCACCAGTGGGACAGGCTCTAACTATGGCTACACCTTC. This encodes CATSGTGSNYGYTF.

Here the CDR3 DNA reads TGTGCCAGTAGTATAGTCCCGGGCACTGAAGCTTTCTTT. Protein: CASSIVPGTEAFF. The gene calls are TRBV19 and TRBJ1-1; no clear D. Germline V gives CDR1 LNHDA, CDR2 SQIVND (reference sequence). Trimming shortened V by 1 base and J by 4 bases, and 7 bases separated the two germline ends. The CDR3 sequence is 13 residues long.

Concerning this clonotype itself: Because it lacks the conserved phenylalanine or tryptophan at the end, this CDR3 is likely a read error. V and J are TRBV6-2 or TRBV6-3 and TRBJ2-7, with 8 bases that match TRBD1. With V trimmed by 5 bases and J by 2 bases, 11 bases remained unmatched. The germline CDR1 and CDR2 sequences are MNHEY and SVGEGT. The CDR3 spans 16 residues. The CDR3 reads CASSDSGTGDPYEQYL. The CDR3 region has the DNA TGTGCCAGCAGTGATTCCGGGACAGGAGACCCCTACGAGCAGTACCTC.

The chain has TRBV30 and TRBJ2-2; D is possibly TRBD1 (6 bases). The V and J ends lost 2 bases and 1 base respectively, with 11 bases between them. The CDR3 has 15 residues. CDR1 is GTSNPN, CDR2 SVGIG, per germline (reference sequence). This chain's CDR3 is CAWSYRELNTGELFF. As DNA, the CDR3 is TGTGCCTGGAGTTACAGGGAATTGAACACCGGGGAGCTGTTTTTT.